This T cell receptor (beta chain) was identified in a study of T cell repertoires in aging, cancer and after chemotherapy. Study observations and caveats: In cancer patients, declining TCR diversity with age involved lost richness and lost evenness.

Rearranged V-D-J TRB sequences were amplified with a mixed TRB-A/B primer pool. Using its own MiXCR run on the multiplex PCR reads, TCRdb lists one record per CDR3 protein. This sample has roughly 2,200 distinct CDR3 sequences; 25% to 30% occur once, and the top ten carry about 8.3%. Amplification of TCR beta used genomic DNA extracted from peripheral blood. This clonotype is categorized as large. What it binds is unknown. Germline loops: CDR1 LNHNV, CDR2 YYDKDF (reference sequence). V gave up 0 bases and J gave up 1 base, with 7 bases separating them. The CDR3 has 16 residues. Sequencing was performed on blood. This receptor was taken from a human donor with a solid tumor. The J gene is TRBJ2-6, the V gene TRBV15; no reliable D call. The CDR3, as DNA: TGTGCCACCAGCAGAGATTGGCAGTCTGGGGCCAACGTCCTGACTTTC. Translated: CATSRDWQSGANVLTF.